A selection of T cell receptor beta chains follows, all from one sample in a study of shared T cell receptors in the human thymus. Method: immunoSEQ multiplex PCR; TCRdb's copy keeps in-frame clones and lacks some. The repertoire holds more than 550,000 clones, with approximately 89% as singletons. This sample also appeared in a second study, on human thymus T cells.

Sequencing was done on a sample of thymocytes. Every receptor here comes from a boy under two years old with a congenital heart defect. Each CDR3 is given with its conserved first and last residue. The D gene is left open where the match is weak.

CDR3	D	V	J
CASSSRVLAGEENEQFF	TRBD2	TRBV7-2	TRBJ2-1
CASSIVGGAISYNEQFF	TRBD2	TRBV19	TRBJ2-1
CASTISVAFGANVLTF	-	TRBV5-1	TRBJ2-6
CASSLTKAQPQHF	-	TRBV28	TRBJ1-5
CASSSLRLEAGTEAFF	-	TRBV28	TRBJ1-1
CASSLDWDSSTDTQYF	TRBD1	TRBV5-5	TRBJ2-3
CASGLVLPINSYEQYF	-	TRBV12-5	TRBJ2-7
CASYPGGRPCYGYTF	-	TRBV28	TRBJ1-2
CASSLNPLELAGSQETQYF	TRBD2	TRBV28	TRBJ2-5
CASSLRGQNTEAFF	TRBD1	TRBV18	TRBJ1-1
CASSSRTNSYEQYF	-	TRBV27	TRBJ2-7
CASSNLRVENTEAFF	-	TRBV27	TRBJ1-1
CTSGRSSYNEQFF	-	TRBV30	TRBJ2-1
CASSLPPSGAGNEQFF	TRBD2	TRBV5-4	TRBJ2-1
CASSLRPTSTSGGRYNEQFF	TRBD2	TRBV27	TRBJ2-1
CASSQDPRGQPYEQYF	-	TRBV4-1	TRBJ2-7
CANSNDREPSEQFF	TRBD1	TRBV10-3	TRBJ2-1
CASSQDERSTDTQYF	-	TRBV4-3	TRBJ2-3
CASSQQVAGASDTQYF	TRBD2	TRBV4-3	TRBJ2-3
CAWRATGLAGGVRGIQYF	TRBD2	TRBV30	TRBJ2-4
CAISESGQTVYNEQFF	-	TRBV10-3	TRBJ2-1
CAWSPLPTGFNSYGYTF	-	TRBV30	TRBJ1-2
CAISAGTGVPSYEQYF	TRBD1	TRBV10-3	TRBJ2-7
CAWSRDRGRYNEQFF	TRBD1	TRBV30	TRBJ2-1
CATSKEGDRDTEGNQPQHF	TRBD1	TRBV15	TRBJ1-5
CASSTGQGEKLFF	TRBD1	TRBV5-6	TRBJ1-4
CASSLVPGANYGYTF	-	TRBV5-5	TRBJ1-2
CASSSMPEGLAGTDTQYF	TRBD2	TRBV5-1	TRBJ2-3
CASSLDFSGANVLTF	-	TRBV5-6	TRBJ2-6
CSASSKYEQYF	-	TRBV20-1	TRBJ2-7
CASSSEYEQYF	-	TRBV27	TRBJ2-7
CASGLPKGGRAGGETQYF	TRBD2	TRBV12-5	TRBJ2-5
CASSAAGNSPLHF	-	TRBV25-1	TRBJ1-6
CASSLRAEQYF	-	TRBV28	TRBJ2-7
CASSYLSGPQYQPQHF	-	TRBV6-5	TRBJ1-5
CASSQARDSGLGYTF	TRBD1	TRBV7-8	TRBJ1-2
CSARAHREQFF	-	TRBV20-1	TRBJ2-1
CATSRLLAGGSYEQYF	TRBD2	TRBV15	TRBJ2-7
CASSYSRGDYGYTF	-	TRBV6-5	TRBJ1-2
CASSQASGTSYEQYF	TRBD2	TRBV4-1	TRBJ2-7
CAWAVAGELFF	-	TRBV30	TRBJ2-2
CASTEGRGVQPQHF	-	TRBV2	TRBJ1-5
CASSQYLAGGDEQFF	TRBD2	TRBV4-3	TRBJ2-1
CASSSDRGREKLFF	TRBD1	TRBV5-5	TRBJ1-4
CSVLAGETQYF	TRBD2	TRBV29-1	TRBJ2-5
CASRTRGTSGKIYQETQYF	TRBD2	TRBV28	TRBJ2-5
CASSLLAANSPLHF	-	TRBV5-6	TRBJ1-6
CASSQESTRTGISEQYF	TRBD1	TRBV4-3	TRBJ2-7
CASIRRRVDTEAFF	-	TRBV6-1	TRBJ1-1
CASMQGLPSYEQYF	-	TRBV28	TRBJ2-7
CASSPLRSGQETDTQYF	-	TRBV18	TRBJ2-3
CASSLAGGTRLAGAPGNEQFF	TRBD2	TRBV4-3	TRBJ2-1
CASRRLAGVPGGYNEQFF	TRBD2	TRBV7-2	TRBJ2-1
CASSLPTTGDEKLFF	-	TRBV7-9	TRBJ1-4
CASSITGTGEAFF	TRBD1	TRBV6-5	TRBJ1-1
CASSQGSSLAGGYNEQFF	TRBD2	TRBV4-3	TRBJ2-1
CASSPGTDQETQYF	TRBD1	TRBV18	TRBJ2-5
CASSFIQGNSPLHF	-	TRBV28	TRBJ1-6
CASSLRPGTGYFDEQFF	TRBD1	TRBV5-6	TRBJ2-1
CASSIGQSGVGTEAFF	-	TRBV5-4	TRBJ1-1